These 17 T cell receptor beta chains came from one sample sequenced in a study of OX40 agonist ivuxolimab in advanced cancers. Here immunoSEQ multiplex PCR was the method, and the copy in TCRdb shows in-frame clones only, minus some. The sample shows about 100,000 clones, 85% to 95% of them seen only once. Here the sequenced sample was CD4+ or CD8+ T cells sorted from blood, taken in a trial of the OX40 agonist ivuxolimab. The receptor source for this set is an adult with an advanced solid tumor such as melanoma, head and neck, liver or kidney cancer.

This rearrangement joins TRBV30 to TRBJ2-2; D call uncertain. Per germline, CDR1 GTSNPN and CDR2 SVGIG (reference sequence). V was shortened by 3 bases and J by 5 bases, with 10 bases between the two germline ends. The CDR3 covers 13 residues. The CDR3 nucleotides read TGTGCCTGGAGCCCCACGTTGACCGGGGAGCTGTTTTTT. Protein sequence: CAWSPTLTGELFF. The full variable domain, with the rest looked up from reference TRBV30 and TRBJ2-2, is SQTIHQWPATLVQPVGSPLSLECTVEGTSNPNLYWYRQAAGRGLQLLFYSVGIGQISSEVPQNLSASRPQDRQFILSSKKLLLSDSGFYLCAWSPTLTGELFFGEGSRLTVL.

The chain is built from TRBV2 and TRBJ2-3; 9 nucleotides line up with TRBD2. Trimming removed 1 base from V and 2 bases from J; junction bases left unmatched: 4. Germline V gene sequence: CDR1 SNHLY, CDR2 FYNNEI. CDR3 size: 16 residues. The CDR3 here is CASSEESSGITDTQYF. The CDR3 bases are TGTGCCAGCAGTGAAGAGTCTAGCGGGATCACAGATACGCAGTATTTT.

This rearrangement joins TRBV6-5 to TRBJ2-1; D is unresolved. CDR1 is MNHEY and CDR2 is SVGAGI in the germline V gene. With 0 bases removed from V and 8 bases from J, the gap between germline ends came to 14 bases. CDR3 length: 15 amino acids. CDR3 DNA sequence: TGTGCCAGCAGTTACTCGAAGTCCAGCCCCCATGAGCAGTTCTTC. Amino acids: CASSYSKSSPHEQFF.

This chain links TRBV18 with TRBJ2-3; TRBD2 agrees at 9 bases. Germline V gene sequence: CDR1 KGHSH, CDR2 LQKENI. The CDR3 covers 15 residues. V shed 4 bases and J 4 bases; nucleotides not matched to a gene: 6. CDR3 residues: CASSRASGMADTQYF. The CDR3 bases are TGTGCCAGCTCACGTGCTAGCGGGATGGCAGATACGCAGTATTTT.

The chain recombines TRBV10-1 with TRBJ2-7, with unresolved D. This CDR3 is built from 13 residues. V dropped 0 bases and J dropped 4 bases, with 7 bases sitting between them. Germline CDR1 is WNHNN and CDR2 is SYGVQD (reference sequence). CDR3 region: CASSESKMYEQYF. The CDR3 DNA is TGCGCCAGCAGTGAGTCGAAAATGTACGAGCAGTACTTC.

J is TRBJ2-3 and V is TRBV7-2; tentative D call: TRBD2 (7 bases). Germline V lookup: CDR1 SGHTA, CDR2 FQGNSA. The CDR3 sequence is 13 residues long. V dropped 5 bases and J dropped 6 bases, with 12 bases sitting between them. Here the CDR3 reads CASSPRGGDTQYF. CDR3 nucleotides: TGTGCCAGCAGCCCAAGGGGGGGGGATACGCAGTATTTT.

The gene calls are TRBV2 and TRBJ2-3, with 8 nucleotides matching TRBD1. Germline CDR1 reads SNHLY; CDR2 reads FYNNEI. This CDR3 is built from 14 residues. V was clipped by 7 bases and J by 5 bases; unmatched bases: 8. CDR3 amino acids: CASTLDRAKDTQYF. The CDR3 DNA follows: TGTGCCAGCACCTTGGACAGGGCGAAAGATACGCAGTATTTT.

The V gene is TRBV11-2, the J gene TRBJ2-7, with D possibly being TRBD1 or TRBD2 (6 bases each). Trimming removed 4 bases at V and 3 bases at J, with 16 bases between. Germline V gene lookup returns CDR1 SGHAT and CDR2 FQNNGV. This CDR3 is built from 15 residues. For the CDR3, the DNA is TGTGCCAGCAGCTCTTCTGAGGGGGGCAGCTACGAGCAGTACTTC. Amino acids: CASSSSEGGSYEQYF.

The chain links TRBV6-1 to TRBJ1-1, with D unresolved. This CDR3 spans 13 amino acids. The ends were cut back, 2 bases at V and 4 bases at J, with 8 bases in the middle. Per germline, CDR1 MNHNS and CDR2 SASEGT. The CDR3 sequence: CASSETFTTEAFF. CDR3 nucleotides: TGTGCCAGCAGTGAAACATTCACCACTGAAGCTTTCTTT.

The V call is TRBV18, the J call TRBJ2-5, with TRBD2 identical over 8 bases. The germline gives CDR1 KGHSH, CDR2 LQKENI. CDR3 length equals 17 residues. V gave up 1 base and J gave up 2 bases; unmatched junction bases: 9. The CDR3: CASSPLGAGAAQETQYF. CDR3 coding DNA: TGTGCCAGCTCACCACTTGGAGCGGGGGCGGCGCAAGAGACCCAGTACTTC.

The chain combines TRBV7-3 with TRBJ2-2, with 13 bases identical to TRBD2. The V gene's germline CDR1 is SGHTA and CDR2 FQGTGA. The CDR3 length is 16 residues. V lost 5 bases, J lost 4 bases, and 4 bases stayed unmatched. CDR3 DNA: TGTGCCAGCAGCCGGAGGACTAGCGGGGGCACCGGGGAGCTGTTTTTT. Protein product: CASSRRTSGGTGELFF.

The chain joins TRBV10-3 to TRBJ2-7, with 7 bases matching TRBD1. V dropped 1 base and J dropped 2; count of bases not matched to a gene: 2. The germline V gene encodes CDR1 ENHRY and CDR2 SYGVKD. The CDR3 runs to 14 residues. The CDR3 DNA follows: TGTGCCATCAGTGAGTTAGGGGGCGCCTACGAGCAGTACTTC. Its translation: CAISELGGAYEQYF.

The rearrangement links TRBV5-5 to TRBJ2-7; 14 bases are shared with TRBD2. The CDR3 runs to 14 residues. The germline V gene encodes CDR1 SGHKS and CDR2 YYEKEE (reference sequence). Germline trimming cut 4 bases from V and 11 bases from J; bases unmatched to any gene: 8. CDR3 sequence (DNA): TGTGCCAGCAGCGCGGGACTAGCGGGGGCCTCAGAGTACTTC. Encoded protein: CASSAGLAGASEYF.

The chain uses TRBV6-6 and TRBJ2-5; 8 positions agree with TRBD1. The CDR3 is made up of 14 amino acids. In germline, CDR1 is MNHNY, CDR2 SVGAGI (reference sequence). Trimming at V came to 8 bases and at J to 1 base, leaving 6 bases not matched to a gene. The CDR3 sequence: CASHVRGRQETQYF. In DNA, the CDR3 is TGTGCCAGCCACGTCAGGGGGCGCCAAGAGACCCAGTACTTC.

The CDR3 nucleotides are TGTGCCAGCAGTTACTCGAGCGCCTATGGCTACACCTTC. Translation gives CASSYSSAYGYTF. This sequence joins TRBV6-6 and TRBJ1-2; no clear D gene. Germline V gene sequence: CDR1 MNHNY, CDR2 SVGAGI (reference sequence). The germline V and J ends were trimmed by 0 bases and 4 bases, with 6 bases remaining between them. The length of the CDR3 is 13 residues.

This rearrangement joins TRBV5-4 to TRBJ1-2; 7 bases align to TRBD1. This CDR3 region has 13 residues. Germline CDR1 is SGHNT and CDR2 is YYREEE (reference sequence). V dropped 6 bases and J dropped 5; count of bases not matched to a gene: 7. The CDR3 DNA follows: TGTGCCAGCACCTTCGACAGGGAATATGGCTACACCTTC. Amino acids: CASTFDREYGYTF.

The rearrangement joins TRBV6-4 to TRBJ2-1, with D tentatively TRBD1 or TRBD2 (5 bases each). The CDR3 loop spans 14 amino acids. The germline V and J ends were trimmed by 6 bases and 5 bases, with 14 bases remaining between them. Germline V gene data show CDR1 as MRHNA and CDR2 as SNTAGT. Here the CDR3 DNA reads TGTGCCAGCAGCAGGGACGGAACAAACAATGAGCAGTTCTTC. Amino acid sequence: CASSRDGTNNEQFF.